The 26 T cell receptor beta chains presented below share a single source sample, sequenced in a study of blood T cells in healthy people across ages. A sample-barcoded 5' primer and a J-beta primer mix were used in a second PCR of about 7 to 12 cycles. MiXCR was run by TCRdb on the 5' RACE reads, yielding one entry per CDR3 protein. The sample contains 800,000 to 950,000 distinct CDR3 sequences, approximately 49% of which appear only once. Sequenced material: blood. These TCRs come from a man younger than 45 in good health.

This clonotype showed up just a few times. The genes are TRBV4-1 and TRBJ2-3; D gene ambiguous. Germline CDR1 MGHRA, CDR2 YSYEKL. Trimming took off 0 bases at V and 1 base at J, with 11 bases between the two ends. The CDR3 runs 16 residues. The CDR3 reads CASSQEWAAGTDTQYF. CDR3 in DNA: TGCGCCAGCAGCCAAGAGTGGGCAGCCGGCACAGATACGCAGTATTTT.

This clonotype was seen a handful of times. The rearrangement links TRBV7-2 to TRBJ2-7, with unresolved D. Trimming cost V 2 bases and J 0 bases, with 14 bases left between them. Per germline, CDR1 SGHTA and CDR2 FQGNSA. The CDR3 has 16 amino acids. CDR3 region: CASSLSPTLSSYEQYF. In DNA, the CDR3 is TGTGCCAGCAGCTTATCTCCCACCTTGAGCTCCTACGAGCAGTACTTC.

V is TRBV7-9 and J is TRBJ2-5, with D possibly matching TRBD1 (5 bases). The germline V and J ends were trimmed by 2 bases and 7 bases, with 8 bases remaining between them. CDR1 SEHNR and CDR2 FQNEAQ come from the germline V gene (reference sequence). The CDR3 consists of 12 residues. Here the CDR3 reads CASSLTGATQYF. CDR3 coding DNA: TGTGCCAGCAGCTTAACTGGGGCGACCCAGTACTTC. Together with reference TRBV7-9 and TRBJ2-5, the CDR3 gives the full variable domain: DTGVSQNPRHKITKRGQNVTFRCDPISEHNRLYWYRQTLGQGPEFLTYFQNEAQLEKSRLLSDRFSAERPKGSFSTLEIQRTEQGDSAMYLCASSLTGATQYFGPGTRLLVL.

This chain connects TRBV7-2 to TRBJ2-1, with 10 bases that match TRBD1. The germline CDR1 and CDR2 sequences are SGHTA and FQGNSA. The length of the CDR3 is 14 residues. With V trimmed by 5 bases and J by 8 bases, 6 bases remained unmatched. CDR3 DNA sequence: TGTGCCAGCAGCCTCGGACAGGGGGGCCATGAGCAGTTCTTC. The encoded protein is CASSLGQGGHEQFF.

A few counts support this clonotype. The V call is TRBV4-1, the J call TRBJ2-3; D not certain. This CDR3 is built from 16 residues. Germline lookup yields CDR1 MGHRA and CDR2 YSYEKL. The germline V and J ends were trimmed by 1 base and 6 bases, with 17 bases remaining between them. Written as DNA, the CDR3 is TGCGCCAGCAGCCAAGGTATCAGCCGAGATGGGGATACGCAGTATTTT. It yields the protein CASSQGISRDGDTQYF.

This chain joins TRBV30 and TRBJ2-3; D is unresolved. This CDR3 has 14 residues. V was cut by 0 bases and J by 2 bases, with 9 bases left in between. The germline CDR1 and CDR2 sequences are GTSNPN and SVGIG (reference sequence). CDR3 region: CAWSVLLITDTQYF. CDR3 nucleotides: TGTGCCTGGAGTGTACTCCTAATCACAGATACGCAGTATTTT.

This clonotype was detected a few times. The chain couples TRBV20-1 to TRBJ2-3; D unclear. The germline V gene encodes CDR1 DFQATT and CDR2 SNEGSKA (reference sequence). The V end was cut by 6 bases, the J end by 8 bases, with 12 bases between. The CDR3 contains 11 residues. This CDR3 is CSAPISGTQYF. The CDR3 DNA is TGCAGTGCCCCCATAAGTGGTACGCAGTATTTT.

The rearrangement links TRBV2 to TRBJ2-2, with TRBD1 identical over 10 bases. The junction had 4 bases not matched to a gene; V was cut back by 5 bases and J by 4 bases. This CDR3 has 15 amino acids. CDR1 SNHLY and CDR2 FYNNEI come from the germline V gene. The CDR3 nucleotides read TGTGCCAGCAGTCTGGACAGGGGGAGCACCGGGGAGCTGTTTTTT. As protein: CASSLDRGSTGELFF. The complete variable domain, with remaining parts taken from reference TRBV2 and TRBJ2-2, reads EPEVTQTPSHQVTQMGQEVILRCVPISNHLYFYWYRQILGQKVEFLVSFYNNEISEKSEIFDDQFSVERPDGSNFTLKIRSTKLEDSAMYFCASSLDRGSTGELFFGEGSRLTVL.

This clonotype was counted a few times. The chain links TRBV13 to TRBJ2-6; unclear D gene. Trimming removed 5 bases at V and 0 bases at J, with 14 bases between. The CDR3 spans 17 residues. Germline V gives CDR1 PRHDT, CDR2 FYEKMQ (reference sequence). The CDR3 DNA follows: TGTGCCAGCAGCCCCGAACAGAAAATCTCTGGGGCCAACGTCCTGACTTTC. This sequence encodes CASSPEQKISGANVLTF.

The chain recombines TRBV20-1 with TRBJ1-4, with a tentative D call TRBD1 (6 bases). Germline lookup yields CDR1 DFQATT and CDR2 SNEGSKA (reference sequence). V lost 5 bases and J lost 8, with 12 bases in between. The CDR3 totals 12 residues. This chain's CDR3 is CSAVRGNEKLFF. DNA for the CDR3: TGCAGTGCTGTCAGGGGAAACGAAAAACTGTTTTTT.

The V and J genes are TRBV12-3 or TRBV12-4 and TRBJ2-7; D gene ambiguous. The ends were cut back, 5 bases at V and 3 bases at J, with 8 bases in the middle. The CDR3 consists of 12 residues. DNA of the CDR3: TGTGCCAGCAGTCCGGTGGGCTACGAGCAGTACTTC. Its protein is CASSPVGYEQYF.

Concerning this clonotype itself: This may come from a read error, since a much larger clone is one base off. The chain employs TRBV4-2 and TRBJ1-4; D not certain. CDR3 size: 15 residues. The germline CDR1 and CDR2 sequences are LGHNA and YNFKEQ. The CDR3 DNA reads TGTGCCCGCAGCACCCGCAGCGCTTCGGACGAAAAACTGTTTTTT. Protein sequence: CARSTRSASDEKLFF.

This chain uses TRBV4-2 with TRBJ2-7; 11 bases align to TRBD2. The germline V gene encodes CDR1 LGHNA and CDR2 YNFKEQ. V trimming: 0 bases; J trimming: 1 base; junction bases outside the gene matches: 2. There are 16 residues in the CDR3. The CDR3 coding sequence is TGTGCCAGCAGCCAAGAAGTAGCGGGGGGGTCCTACGAGCAGTACTTC. Its translation is CASSQEVAGGSYEQYF.

Details on this clonotype: No conserved phenylalanine or tryptophan is present at the end of the CDR3, so a read error is the likely explanation. CDR3 protein: CASSQGAESYEQYC. The DNA for the CDR3 is TGTGCCAGCAGCCAAGGGGCAGAGTCCTACGAGCAGTACTGC. The gene calls are TRBV3-1 and TRBJ2-7; no clear D. V was cut by 1 base and J by 1 base, with 8 bases left in between. CDR1 and CDR2 from the germline V gene are LGHDT and YNNKEL (reference sequence). This CDR3 contains 14 residues.

This clonotype was observed once. A much more abundant neighbour one base away suggests this may be a read error. The gene calls are TRBV12-3 or TRBV12-4 and TRBJ1-5; D is ambiguous. The CDR3 is made up of 13 amino acids. CDR3: CASRLAGGQPQHF. The CDR3 region has the DNA TGTGCCAGCAGGTTAGCTGGTGGTCAGCCCCAGCATTTT.

This clonotype was counted only a few times. The genes are TRBV6-6 and TRBJ1-1; D unresolved. Deletions cut 2 bases from V and 1 base from J, with 8 bases between. CDR1 and CDR2 from the germline V gene are MNHNY and SVGAGI (reference sequence). CDR3 length: 14 amino acids. Here the CDR3 reads CASSYDGSNTEAFF. CDR3 bases: TGTGCCAGCAGTTACGACGGTTCGAACACTGAAGCTTTCTTT.

This chain links TRBV20-1 with TRBJ1-6; D is uncertain. The length of the CDR3 is 13 residues. Germline CDR1 and CDR2: DFQATT and SNEGSKA (reference sequence). The germline V and J ends were trimmed by 6 bases and 4 bases, with 10 bases remaining between them. CDR3 residues: CSAIGEYNSPLHF. CDR3 nucleotides: TGCAGTGCCATAGGAGAATATAATTCACCCCTCCACTTT.

This chain uses TRBV5-1 with TRBJ2-1, with 13 bases identical to TRBD2. Per the germline V gene, CDR1 is SGHRS and CDR2 is YFSETQ. Trimming removed 0 bases from V and 8 bases from J; junction bases left unmatched: 5. This CDR3 spans 16 amino acids. In DNA form, the CDR3 reads TGCGCCAGCAGCTTGGGTGGGACTAGCGGGGCTGATGAGCAGTTCTTC. Amino acid sequence: CASSLGGTSGADEQFF.

V gene TRBV6-6 combines with J gene TRBJ1-4; D uncertain. From germline, CDR1 is MNHNY and CDR2 SVGAGI (reference sequence). The V end was cut by 0 bases, the J end by 6 bases, with 2 bases between. The CDR3 is made up of 12 amino acids. In DNA, the CDR3 is TGTGCCAGCAGTTACTCGTATGAAAAACTGTTTTTT. Its protein product is CASSYSYEKLFF.

On this clonotype itself: Given a much more abundant clone one base away, this may be a read error. The V and J genes are TRBV5-1 and TRBJ2-5; 12 positions agree with TRBD2. This CDR3 contains 15 residues. From germline, CDR1 is SGHRS and CDR2 YFSETQ. V shed 4 bases, J shed 11 bases, and the junction held 12 bases outside the gene matches. CDR3 loop: CASSLTSGGLSEQYF. CDR3 coding DNA: TGCGCCAGCAGCCTGACTAGCGGGGGTTTAAGTGAGCAGTACTTC.

The chain employs TRBV7-8 and TRBJ2-3, with D perhaps TRBD1 (6 bases). The V gene's germline CDR1 is SGHVS and CDR2 FQNEAQ. The germline V and J ends were trimmed by 3 bases and 3 bases, with 16 bases remaining between them. This CDR3 region has 16 residues. CDR3 in amino acids: CASSFRRQGRTDTQYF. CDR3 nucleotide sequence: TGTGCCAGCAGCTTTCGGCGTCAGGGGCGGACAGATACGCAGTATTTT.

The chain recombines TRBV4-1 with TRBJ2-7; tentative D call: TRBD2 (5 bases). The CDR3 runs 13 residues. Germline CDR1 and CDR2: MGHRA and YSYEKL. The V end lost 1 base, the J end lost 5 bases, and 9 bases lay between the germline ends. CDR3 sequence (DNA): TGCGCCAGCAGCCAAGTATCGGGGAACGAGCAGTACTTC. Its protein product is CASSQVSGNEQYF.

The genes are TRBV20-1 and TRBJ2-1; 8 positions agree with TRBD1. The CDR3 spans 16 residues. Trimming took 3 bases from V and 0 from J; bases not matched to a gene: 7. Germline V gene data show CDR1 as DFQATT and CDR2 as SNEGSKA (reference sequence). This CDR3 reads CSASTWTGSSYNEQFF. The DNA of the CDR3 is TGCAGTGCTAGCACTTGGACAGGGAGCTCCTACAATGAGCAGTTCTTC.

This clonotype was observed a handful of times. The chain has TRBV6-1 and TRBJ1-5; a weak D match, TRBD1 (5 bases). Germline V gene sequence: CDR1 MNHNS, CDR2 SASEGT. Trimming took off 2 bases at V and 5 bases at J, with 10 bases between the two ends. This CDR3 has 14 residues. As DNA, the CDR3 is TGTGCCAGCAGTGAATCACAGGACCATCAGCCCCAGCATTTT. Translating gives CASSESQDHQPQHF.

This clonotype showed up just a few times. V usage is TRBV4-1 and J usage is TRBJ2-1; 10 bases align to TRBD2. With 0 bases clipped from V and 7 bases from J, the junction kept 3 bases outside the gene matches. Germline CDR1 and CDR2: MGHRA and YSYEKL. The CDR3 covers 15 residues. The CDR3 sequence is CASSQEAGGLNEQFF. CDR3 DNA sequence: TGCGCCAGCAGCCAAGAAGCGGGGGGGCTAAATGAGCAGTTCTTC.

This clonotype was seen once. As the CDR3 is not closed by the conserved phenylalanine or tryptophan, this likely results from a read error. The chain employs TRBV9 and TRBJ1-6; the match to TRBD1 covers 8 bases. CDR1 and CDR2 (germline): SGDLS, YYNGEE. V lost 3 bases and J lost 7; bases outside the gene matches: 3. The CDR3 runs to 14 residues. The CDR3 loop is CASSEDRVNSPLHV. CDR3 DNA sequence: TGTGCCAGCAGCGAGGACAGGGTCAATTCACCCCTCCACGTT.